Listed below are T cell receptor beta chains from one sample, sequenced in a study of regulatory T cells in long-lasting Graves disease. TCRdb analysed the multiplex PCR reads with MiXCR anew, one entry per CDR3 protein. The repertoire consists of approximately 440,000 distinct CDR3 sequences, with about 16% occurring once and the leading ten covering 9.5% to 15%. This same sample was also taken into another study, of T cells in Graves' hyperthyroidism and ophthalmopathy.

The sample in question was peripheral blood mononuclear cells (PBMCs), obtained at new diagnosis, from a patient treated with antithyroid drugs. Source of these receptors: a man in his forties with Graves disease. Both conserved end residues are part of each CDR3.

j_call	v_call	cdr3_aa
TRBJ2-1	TRBV2	CASSERANEQFF
TRBJ2-2	TRBV19	CASSIPYDLGGHTGELFF
TRBJ2-3	TRBV29-1	CSVEDRVSDTQYF
TRBJ2-4	TRBV7-8	CASSTPQGAGLAKNIQYF
TRBJ2-1	TRBV7-3	CASSPTPLAGMEQFF
TRBJ2-1	TRBV27	CASSPLAGGYYNEQFF
TRBJ1-3	TRBV6-5	CASSYQGQGTGNTIYF
TRBJ2-7	TRBV27	CASSLTRRPSYEQYF
TRBJ2-7	TRBV29-1	CSVEDRGQGGYEQYF
TRBJ2-7	TRBV3-1	CASSQELAALQGNEQYF
TRBJ2-2	TRBV18	CASSPASGITGELFF
TRBJ2-7	TRBV3-1	CASSQRLPYEQYF
TRBJ1-1	TRBV20-1	CSARDADKRNTEAFF
TRBJ2-5	TRBV10-3	CAISEYQETQYF
TRBJ1-4	TRBV6-5	CASSYGTSATNEKLFF
TRBJ2-5	TRBV6-5	CASSYSGTEPEGNQETQYF
TRBJ1-1	TRBV7-9	CASSLESFTEAFF
TRBJ2-1	TRBV2	CASSDASGSIGEQFF
TRBJ2-1	TRBV3-1	CASSQGTSGRENEQFF
TRBJ2-3	TRBV15	CATRTSGNSDTQYF
TRBJ2-5	TRBV3-1	CASSLMGGGTQYF
TRBJ2-7	TRBV12-5	CASGWPSNEQYF
TRBJ2-2	TRBV2	CASGASGSYTGELFF
TRBJ2-1	TRBV2	CASRWTENNEQFF
TRBJ2-3	TRBV4-1	CASSQVDPDTQYF
TRBJ1-5	TRBV28	CASSPFLWVYQPQHF
TRBJ2-1	TRBV5-6	CASTRVDRAYNEQFF
TRBJ1-2	TRBV6-5	CASSFRQTYGYTF
TRBJ1-2	TRBV12-3/TRBV12-4	CASSLRNYGYTF
TRBJ2-3	TRBV20-1	CSARDGSSGADTQYF
TRBJ1-1	TRBV7-2	CASSLAWGGKTEAFF
TRBJ1-1	TRBV5-6	CASRSDRGRSTEAFF
TRBJ1-2	TRBV10-3	CAISEASGRDNGYTF
TRBJ2-3	TRBV13	CASSQLEGGTDTQYF
TRBJ1-4	TRBV3-1	CASSQIMTGELFF
TRBJ2-1	TRBV7-9	CASSLSQPTNEQFF
TRBJ1-2	TRBV27	CASSNGTGDYGYTF
TRBJ2-1	TRBV7-9	CASESGGNEQFF
TRBJ2-1	TRBV13	CASSLDGLAGANEQFF
TRBJ2-1	TRBV28	CASSLLANSYNEQFF
TRBJ1-5	TRBV28	CASSLGSDRNSNQPQHF